The clone carrying this T cell receptor beta chain was observed at least ten times. Its antigen remains unknown. These data belong to a study of T-cell reconstitution after alpha-beta-depleted transplantation in children. Overall study results and limits: Some patients showed high day-60 TCRbeta diversity, which derived from surviving recipient T cells and thymic progenitors. T-cell numbers and diversity, one year after transplant, stemmed largely from T cells that were newly produced. Expanded graft clones, several hundred of them, were reportedly the source of alpha-beta T cells about two months after transplant.

The authors prepared the TCRbeta library with unique molecular identifiers. A single record per CDR3 protein comes from TCRdb applying MiXCR to the PCR reads. In the table there are fewer than 550,000 distinct CDR3 sequences, under 12% of which are singletons. The V end was cut by 6 bases, the J end by 0 bases, with 15 bases between. CDR1 is SQVTM, CDR2 ANQGSEA, per germline. This CDR3 contains 16 residues. The rearrangement joins TRBV29-1 to TRBJ2-6, with TRBD1 as a possible D gene (6 bases). This receptor was identified in a child aged 2 to 10 with inherited bone marrow failure, due to receive a stem cell transplant. Sequenced here: PBMCs, sampled before TCRalphabeta/CD19-depleted stem cell transplant. CDR3 loop: CSVRGSSSSGANVLTF. CDR3 sequence (DNA): TGCAGCGTCAGGGGAAGCTCCAGCTCTGGGGCCAACGTCCTGACTTTC. Full variable domain (rest looked up from reference TRBV29-1 and TRBJ2-6): SAVISQKPSRDICQRGTSLTIQCQVDSQVTMMFWYRQQPGQSLTLIATANQGSEATYESGFVIDKFPISRPNLTFSTLTVSNMSPEDSSIYLCSVRGSSSSGANVLTFGAGSRLTVL.